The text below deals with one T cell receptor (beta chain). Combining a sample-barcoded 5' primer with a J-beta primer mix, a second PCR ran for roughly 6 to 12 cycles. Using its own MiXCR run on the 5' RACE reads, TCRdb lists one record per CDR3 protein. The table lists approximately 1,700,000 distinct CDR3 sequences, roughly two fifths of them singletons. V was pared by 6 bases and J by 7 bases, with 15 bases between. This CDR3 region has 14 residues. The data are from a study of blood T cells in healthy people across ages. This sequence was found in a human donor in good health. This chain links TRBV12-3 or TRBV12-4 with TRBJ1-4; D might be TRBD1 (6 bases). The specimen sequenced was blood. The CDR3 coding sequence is TGTGCCAGCAGACCTGACAGGCTTCTTGAAAAACTGTTTTTT. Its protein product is CASRPDRLLEKLFF.